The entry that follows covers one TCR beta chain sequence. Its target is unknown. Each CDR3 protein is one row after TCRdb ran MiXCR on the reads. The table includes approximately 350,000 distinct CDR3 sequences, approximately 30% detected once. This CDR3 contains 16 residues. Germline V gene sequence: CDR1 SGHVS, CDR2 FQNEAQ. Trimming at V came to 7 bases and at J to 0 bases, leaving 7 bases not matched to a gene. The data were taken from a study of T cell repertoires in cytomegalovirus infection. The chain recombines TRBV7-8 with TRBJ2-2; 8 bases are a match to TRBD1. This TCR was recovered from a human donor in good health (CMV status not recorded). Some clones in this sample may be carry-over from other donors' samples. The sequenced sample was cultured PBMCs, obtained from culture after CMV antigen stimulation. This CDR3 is CASTDRDSANTGELFF. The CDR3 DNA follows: TGTGCCAGCACGGACAGGGACTCCGCGAACACCGGGGAGCTGTTTTTT.